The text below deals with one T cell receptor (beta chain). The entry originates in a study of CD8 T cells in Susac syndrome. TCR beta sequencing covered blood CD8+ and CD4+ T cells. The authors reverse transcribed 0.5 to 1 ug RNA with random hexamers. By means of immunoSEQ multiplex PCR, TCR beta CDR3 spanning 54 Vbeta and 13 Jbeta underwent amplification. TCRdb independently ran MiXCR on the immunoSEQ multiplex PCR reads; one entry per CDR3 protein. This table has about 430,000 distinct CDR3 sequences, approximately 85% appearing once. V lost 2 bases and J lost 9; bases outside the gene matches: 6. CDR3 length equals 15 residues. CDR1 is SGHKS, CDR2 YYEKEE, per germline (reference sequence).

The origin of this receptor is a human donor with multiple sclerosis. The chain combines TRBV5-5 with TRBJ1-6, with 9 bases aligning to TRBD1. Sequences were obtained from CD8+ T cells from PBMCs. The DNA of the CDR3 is TGTGCCAGCAGCTTTCTGGGACAGGGCCCTTCACCCCTCCACTTT. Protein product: CASSFLGQGPSPLHF.